This T cell receptor (beta chain) was recovered during a study of T cells in Graves' hyperthyroidism and ophthalmopathy. Study-wide points: Expanded thyroid clonotypes (above 0.001) were mostly also found in blood.

Losses at the gene ends were 5 bases for V and 5 bases for J; bases not matched to a gene: 14. The CDR3 has 18 residues. The germline gives CDR1 MNHEY, CDR2 SMNVEV (reference sequence). Using RNA transcripts as the source, TCR beta CDR3 regions were amplified. Initially, a first-round RT-PCR of the TCR CDR3 employed the HTBI primer set. Via MiXCR, TCRdb re-called the multiplex PCR reads, giving one row per CDR3 protein. The profile shows 650,000 to 700,000 distinct CDR3 sequences, 15% to 20% of them singletons. Points on this clonotype: Its matching antigen is unknown.

Sequencing input: blood. The chain recombines TRBV27 with TRBJ2-3; TRBD2 aligns across 12 bases. The source is a man aged 50 to 60 with Graves' hyperthyroidism. DNA for the CDR3: TGTGCCAGCAGTCCCCGTCTTCGGGCTAGCGGGAGGGTAGATACGCAGTATTTT. Encoded protein: CASSPRLRASGRVDTQYF.